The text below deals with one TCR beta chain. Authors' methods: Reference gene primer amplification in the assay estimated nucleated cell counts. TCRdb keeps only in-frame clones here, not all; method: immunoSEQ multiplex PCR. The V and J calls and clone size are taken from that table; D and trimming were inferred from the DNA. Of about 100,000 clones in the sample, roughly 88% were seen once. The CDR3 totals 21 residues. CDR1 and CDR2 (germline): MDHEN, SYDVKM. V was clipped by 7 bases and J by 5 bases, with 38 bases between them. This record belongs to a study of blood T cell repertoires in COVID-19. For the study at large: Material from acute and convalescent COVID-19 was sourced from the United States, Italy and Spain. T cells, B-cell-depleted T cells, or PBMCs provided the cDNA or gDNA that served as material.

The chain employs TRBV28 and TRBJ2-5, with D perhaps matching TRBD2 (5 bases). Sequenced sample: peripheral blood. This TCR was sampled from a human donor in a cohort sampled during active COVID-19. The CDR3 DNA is TGTGCCAGCACAGTTGGAACTACCCCCCTACCCCGCTACGGGGAGCTGGAGACCCAGTACTTC. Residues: CASTVGTTPLPRYGELETQYF.